This TCR beta chain was sequenced during a study of beta chain features in type 1 diabetes. This clone was recorded a few times. Its specificity is unknown. Overall study results and limits: The VDJ junctions of type 1 diabetes patients carried fewer insertions and more deletions. For Type 1 diabetes patients, all four CD4+ subsets carried TCRB CDR3s that were moderately but significantly shorter.

CDR3 length: 11 amino acids. Germline CDR1 GTSNPN, CDR2 SVGIG (reference sequence). As every portion of the isolated RNA was reverse transcribed, the sequencing read expressed TCRB transcripts. Using immunoSEQ multiplex PCR, the repertoire was profiled, and TCRdb retains in-frame clones only, with some absent. The sample contains over 600,000 clones, about an eighth of which appear only once. One heparinised draw of blood, averaging approximately 110 mL, came from each donor. It was via CD45RO/CCR7/CD25/CD127/CD95/CD27 that CD4+ naive, central memory, regulatory and stem cell-like memory cells were sorted.

The chain couples TRBV30 to TRBJ2-5; no definite D call. Matching the DNA end better, TRBJ2-7 makes the J call doubtful. This clonotype originated in a man aged 30 to 45 with type 1 diabetes. Sequencing used naive CD4+ T cells from blood. The CDR3 region has the DNA TGTGCCTGGAGTAGCGCCTACGAGCAGTACTTC. Translating gives CAWSSAYEQYF.